This TCR beta chain was identified during a study of response to subunit inactivated influenza vaccine. This clonotype was observed a few times. Its antigen is undetermined. MiXCR was run by TCRdb on the RT-PCR reads, yielding one entry per CDR3 protein. There are 500,000 or so distinct CDR3 sequences in the sample; about a tenth occur only once, and 9.5% to 15% lies in the top ten. V lost 1 base and J lost 1, with 7 bases in between. In germline, CDR1 is DFQATT, CDR2 SNEGSKA (reference sequence). This CDR3 region has 13 residues. Study outcomes and limitations: It was the authors' suggestion that each seasonal influenza vaccination recruits few new T cells.

Source: PBMCs from blood, taken more than 35 days after vaccination. The chain links TRBV20-1 to TRBJ2-5; D not certain. This receptor was obtained from a man aged 50-59 years who received an inactivated influenza vaccine. CDR3 in DNA: TGCAGTGCTAGAGGCCTCGGCCAAGAGACCCAGTACTTC. It is translated as CSARGLGQETQYF.